One sample yielded the 27 T cell receptor beta chains listed below, sequenced in a study of CXCR3-negative and CXCR3-positive naive CD8 T cells. TRB cDNA libraries were made by UMI-labeled 5' RACE. TCRdb reprocessed the 5' RACE reads and keeps a single row for each CDR3 protein, giving no DNA. The data show 45,000 or so distinct CDR3 sequences, and the top ten clones hold approximately 11%. Sequencing was performed on memory CD8+ T cells from blood. These receptors all stem from a human donor in good health. Some clones in this sample may be carry-over from other donors' samples.

V and J are TRBV12-3 or TRBV12-4 and TRBJ2-1; TCRdb outputs TRBD1, but without DNA this stays unchecked. CDR3 length: 15 amino acids. CDR3 residues: CARSLVAGAGGEQFF.

V usage is TRBV10-3 and J usage is TRBJ2-3; TCRdb calls TRBD2, which cannot be checked without DNA. Germline CDR1 and CDR2: ENHRY and SYGVKD. The CDR3 loop spans 16 amino acids. CDR3 protein: CAIRITSGGPADTQYF.

The chain uses TRBV28 and TRBJ1-1; absent DNA, TCRdb's TRBD1 call cannot be checked. This CDR3 spans 14 amino acids. Germline V gene sequence: CDR1 MDHEN, CDR2 SYDVKM. CDR3 loop: CASSYIRFQGEAFF.

This sequence joins TRBV7-3 and TRBJ2-7. This CDR3 is 11 amino acids long. The germline gives CDR1 SGHTA, CDR2 FQGTGA. The CDR3: CASSLLYEQYF. Looking up the rest from reference TRBV7-3 and TRBJ2-7 gives the full variable domain: GAGVSQTPSNKVTEKGKYVELRCDPISGHTALYWYRQSLGQGPEFLIYFQGTGAADDSGLPNDRFFAVRPEGSVSTLKIQRTERGDSAVYLCASSLLYEQYFGPGTRLTVT.

The rearrangement uses TRBV28 and TRBJ2-7; TCRdb selects TRBD1, and the lack of DNA leaves this call unchecked. Germline V CDR1 and CDR2: MDHEN, SYDVKM. This CDR3 has 12 amino acids. CDR3: CASGARAYEQYF.

The V and J genes are TRBV4-1 and TRBJ1-1. Germline CDR1 and CDR2: MGHRA and YSYEKL. CDR3 length: 14 amino acids. CDR3 residues: CASSQDGENTEAFF.

The V and J genes are TRBV29-1 and TRBJ1-2; the D gene TCRdb calls, TRBD1, cannot be checked with no DNA. The CDR3 length is 11 residues. CDR1 and CDR2 (germline): SQVTM, ANQGSEA. CDR3 sequence reads: CSVKGSPGYTF.

The chain couples TRBV29-1 to TRBJ1-2. Looked up from germline, CDR1 is SQVTM and CDR2 is ANQGSEA. The CDR3 is 15 amino acids. The CDR3: CSVEGPGDYSYGYTF.

The rearrangement joins TRBV6-4 to TRBJ2-3; TCRdb's D gene call, TRBD1, goes unchecked for lack of DNA. The germline CDR1 and CDR2 sequences are MRHNA and SNTAGT. The CDR3 extends over 16 amino acids. The CDR3: CASSESPGGNTDTQYF.

The V and J genes are TRBV7-2 and TRBJ1-2; lacking DNA, the TRBD1 call made by TCRdb goes unchecked. Germline loops: CDR1 SGHTA, CDR2 FQGNSA. The CDR3 has 13 amino acids. The CDR3 here is CASSAAGLYGYTF.

The chain employs TRBV7-3 and TRBJ1-6. The CDR3 runs to 17 residues. The germline V gene encodes CDR1 SGHTA and CDR2 FQGTGA. The CDR3 protein is CASSLKGGPSYNSPLHF.

The chain links TRBV20-1 to TRBJ2-1; the D call of TRBD1 rests on TCRdb alone, since no DNA is present to check it. This CDR3 region has 15 residues. CDR1 is DFQATT and CDR2 is SNEGSKA in the germline V gene (reference sequence). CDR3 protein: CSANPGDSLYNEQFF.

The CDR3 here is CASSPLGGRTDTQYF. The J gene is TRBJ2-3, the V gene TRBV7-6; the TRBD1 assignment by TCRdb is unverifiable without DNA. This CDR3 comprises 15 residues. The germline V gene encodes CDR1 SGHVS and CDR2 FNYEAQ. The full variable domain, its missing parts supplied by reference TRBV7-6 and TRBJ2-3, is GAGVSQSPRYKVTKRGQDVALRCDPISGHVSLYWYRQALGQGPEFLTYFNYEAQQDKSGLPNDRFSAERPEGSISTLTIQRTEQRDSAMYRCASSPLGGRTDTQYFGPGTRLTVL.

V gene TRBV4-1 combines with J gene TRBJ2-1; TCRdb lists TRBD2, though no DNA is available to test this call. In germline, CDR1 is MGHRA, CDR2 YSYEKL. CDR3 length: 16 amino acids. The CDR3 protein is CASSQMGLEGGNEQFF.

The chain recombines TRBV7-9 with TRBJ2-2; no DNA is available, so the TRBD1 call from TCRdb remains unchecked. This CDR3 region has 14 residues. Germline CDR1 and CDR2: SEHNR and FQNEAQ (reference sequence). This CDR3 is CASYDRANTGELFF.

The J gene is TRBJ2-5, the V gene TRBV7-6. The germline V gene encodes CDR1 SGHVS and CDR2 FNYEAQ. This CDR3 contains 11 residues. The CDR3 reads CASSWTETQYF.

This chain joins TRBV15 and TRBJ1-2; TCRdb indicates TRBD1, and absent DNA this call remains unverified. The CDR3 covers 15 residues. CDR1 and CDR2 (germline): LNHNV, YYDKDF (reference sequence). The CDR3 here is CATSREETGNYGYTF.

This rearrangement joins TRBV7-6 to TRBJ2-5; the D call from TCRdb, TRBD1, cannot be confirmed without DNA. CDR1 is SGHVS, CDR2 FNYEAQ, per germline. The CDR3 has 15 residues. The CDR3 is CASSSDSVEQETQYF.

V is TRBV7-3 and J is TRBJ1-2; the D call from TCRdb, TRBD1, cannot be confirmed without DNA. This CDR3 region has 13 residues. Germline CDR1 is SGHTA and CDR2 is FQGTGA. The CDR3 here is CASSFGTAYGYTF.

The CDR3 reads CASSLRQPDYGQYF. The genes are TRBV7-3 and TRBJ2-7. The CDR3 consists of 14 residues. The V gene's germline CDR1 is SGHTA and CDR2 FQGTGA. Looking up the rest from reference TRBV7-3 and TRBJ2-7 gives the full variable domain: GAGVSQTPSNKVTEKGKYVELRCDPISGHTALYWYRQSLGQGPEFLIYFQGTGAADDSGLPNDRFFAVRPEGSVSTLKIQRTERGDSAVYLCASSLRQPDYGQYFGPGTRLTVT.

The rearrangement uses TRBV9 and TRBJ2-1. CDR1 and CDR2 from the germline V gene are SGDLS and YYNGEE. There are 15 residues in the CDR3. This CDR3 is CASSVAGSVLNEQFF.

The CDR3 loop reads CASSPRGGSYEQYF. V usage is TRBV4-3 and J usage is TRBJ2-7; lacking DNA, the TRBD1 call made by TCRdb goes unchecked. Germline CDR1 is LGHNA and CDR2 is YSLEER. This CDR3 comprises 14 residues.

The CDR3 here is CASSYSSEYNEQFF. This chain connects TRBV6-5 to TRBJ2-1. The V gene's germline CDR1 is MNHEY and CDR2 SVGAGI. This CDR3 contains 14 residues.

This rearrangement joins TRBV29-1 to TRBJ2-3; TCRdb names TRBD1, which stays unverified in the absence of DNA. From germline, CDR1 is SQVTM and CDR2 ANQGSEA. This CDR3 contains 15 residues. CDR3 sequence reads: CSGDSTGGSTDTQYF.

CDR3 loop: CASSFVPNTGELFF. V gene TRBV12-3 or TRBV12-4 combines with J gene TRBJ2-2. This CDR3 contains 14 residues.

The chain has TRBV9 and TRBJ2-1; with no DNA, the TCRdb D assignment of TRBD1 cannot be verified. Germline values: CDR1 SGDLS, CDR2 YYNGEE. This CDR3 has 15 amino acids. The CDR3 sequence: CASARGLGSDNEQFF.

The chain recombines TRBV14 with TRBJ2-7; absent DNA, TCRdb's TRBD1 call cannot be checked. The CDR3 is 18 amino acids. In germline, CDR1 is SGHDN, CDR2 FVKESK. The CDR3 region is CASSQGPGQGGSATEQYF.